This T cell receptor (beta chain) was sequenced during a study of blood T cell repertoires in COVID-19. Germline CDR1 reads MGHRA; CDR2 reads YSYEKL. This CDR3 has 12 amino acids. Trimming removed 1 base from V and 8 bases from J, with 6 bases in between. This table comes from immunoSEQ multiplex PCR, and its TCRdb copy is limited to in-frame clones, with some not included. The sample lists about 87,000 clones; about 87% were seen once. Sequencing used peripheral blood. This clonotype originated in a human donor with acute or convalescent COVID-19. The donor label of this sample is uncertain. The V gene is TRBV4-1, the J gene TRBJ2-1; D uncertain. CDR3 residues: CASSQVFDEQFF. DNA of the CDR3: TGCGCCAGCAGCCAAGTATTCGATGAGCAGTTCTTC.